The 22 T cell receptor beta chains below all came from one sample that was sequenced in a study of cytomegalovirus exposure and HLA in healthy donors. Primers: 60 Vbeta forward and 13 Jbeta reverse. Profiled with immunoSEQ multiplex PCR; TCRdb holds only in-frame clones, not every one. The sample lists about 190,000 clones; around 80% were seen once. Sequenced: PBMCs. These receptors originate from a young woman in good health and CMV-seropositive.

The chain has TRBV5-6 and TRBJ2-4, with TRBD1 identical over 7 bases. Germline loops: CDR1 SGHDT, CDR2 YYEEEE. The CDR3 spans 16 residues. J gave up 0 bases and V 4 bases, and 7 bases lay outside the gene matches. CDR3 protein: CASSKTGALAKNIQYF. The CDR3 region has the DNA TGTGCCAGCAGCAAAACAGGGGCGCTAGCCAAAAACATTCAGTACTTC.

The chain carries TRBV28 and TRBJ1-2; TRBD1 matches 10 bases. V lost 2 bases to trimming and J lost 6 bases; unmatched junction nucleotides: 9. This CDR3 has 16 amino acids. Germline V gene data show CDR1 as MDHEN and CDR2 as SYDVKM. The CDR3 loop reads CASSLLPTGGRHGYTF. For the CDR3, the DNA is TGTGCCAGCAGTTTACTCCCGACAGGGGGCCGCCATGGCTACACCTTC.

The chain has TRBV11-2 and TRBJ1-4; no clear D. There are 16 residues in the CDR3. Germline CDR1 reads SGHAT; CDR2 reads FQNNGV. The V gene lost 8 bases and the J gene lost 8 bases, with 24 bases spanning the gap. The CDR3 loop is CASSIPATQTGEKLFF. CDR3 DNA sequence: TGTGCCAGCTCTATTCCAGCGACCCAAACGGGGGAAAAACTGTTTTTT.

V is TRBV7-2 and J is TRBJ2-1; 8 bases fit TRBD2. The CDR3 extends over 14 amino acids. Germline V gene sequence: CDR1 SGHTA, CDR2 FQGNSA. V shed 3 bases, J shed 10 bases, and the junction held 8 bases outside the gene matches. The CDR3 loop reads CASSFGGALPEQFF. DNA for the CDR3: TGTGCCAGCAGCTTCGGGGGGGCCTTACCCGAGCAGTTCTTC. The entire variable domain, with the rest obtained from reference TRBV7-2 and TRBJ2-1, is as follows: GAGVSQSPSNKVTEKGKDVELRCDPISGHTALYWYRQSLGQGLEFLIYFQGNSAPDKSGLPSDRFSAERTGGSVSTLTIQRTQQEDSAVYLCASSFGGALPEQFFGPGTRLTVL.

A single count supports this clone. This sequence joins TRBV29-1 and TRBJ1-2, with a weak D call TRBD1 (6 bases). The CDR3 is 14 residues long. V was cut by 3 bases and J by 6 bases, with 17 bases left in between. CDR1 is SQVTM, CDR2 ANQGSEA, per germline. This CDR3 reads CSVEGSGEKNGYTF. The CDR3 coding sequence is TGCAGCGTTGAGGGGTCAGGGGAAAAAAATGGCTACACCTTC.

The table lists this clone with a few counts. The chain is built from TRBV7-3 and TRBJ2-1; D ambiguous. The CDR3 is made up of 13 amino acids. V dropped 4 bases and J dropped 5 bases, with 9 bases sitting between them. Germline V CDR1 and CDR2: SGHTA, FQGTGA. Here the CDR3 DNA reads TGTGCCAGCAGCTCAGTCTTAAACAATGAGCAGTTCTTC. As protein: CASSSVLNNEQFF. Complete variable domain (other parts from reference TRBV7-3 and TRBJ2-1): GAGVSQTPSNKVTEKGKYVELRCDPISGHTALYWYRQSLGQGPEFLIYFQGTGAADDSGLPNDRFFAVRPEGSVSTLKIQRTERGDSAVYLCASSSVLNNEQFFGPGTRLTVL.

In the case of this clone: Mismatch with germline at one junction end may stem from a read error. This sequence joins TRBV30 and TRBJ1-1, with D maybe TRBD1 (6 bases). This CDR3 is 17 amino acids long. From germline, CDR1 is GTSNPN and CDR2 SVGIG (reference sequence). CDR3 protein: CAWSVTRTYQGNTETFF. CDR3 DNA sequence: TGTGCCTGGAGTGTAACCAGGACCTACCAGGGGAACACTGAAACTTTCTTT. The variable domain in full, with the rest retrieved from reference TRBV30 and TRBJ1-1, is SQTIHQWPATLVQPVGSPLSLECTVEGTSNPNLYWYRQAAGRGLQLLFYSVGIGQISSEVPQNLSASRPQDRQFILSSKKLLLSDSGFYLCAWSVTRTYQGNTETFFGQGTRLTVV.

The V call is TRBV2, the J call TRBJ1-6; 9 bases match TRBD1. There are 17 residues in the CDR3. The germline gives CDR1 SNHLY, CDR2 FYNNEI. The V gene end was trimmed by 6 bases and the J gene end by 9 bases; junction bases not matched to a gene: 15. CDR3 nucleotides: TGTGCCAGCAGGGGATCCGGGACAGGGCGTTTTATTTCACCCCTCCACTTT. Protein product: CASRGSGTGRFISPLHF.

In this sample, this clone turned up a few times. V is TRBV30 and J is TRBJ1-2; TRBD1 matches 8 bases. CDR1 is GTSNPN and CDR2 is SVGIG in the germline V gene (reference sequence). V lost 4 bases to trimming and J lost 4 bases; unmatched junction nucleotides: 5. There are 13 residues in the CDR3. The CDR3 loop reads CAWNRDRPYGYTF. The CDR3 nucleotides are TGTGCCTGGAACCGGGACAGGCCCTATGGCTACACCTTC.

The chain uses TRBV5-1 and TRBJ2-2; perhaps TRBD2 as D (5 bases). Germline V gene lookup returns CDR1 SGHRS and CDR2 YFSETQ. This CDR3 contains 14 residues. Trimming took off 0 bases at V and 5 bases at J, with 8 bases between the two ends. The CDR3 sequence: CASSLVSGTGELFF. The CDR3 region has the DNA TGCGCCAGCAGCTTGGTTTCGGGGACCGGGGAGCTGTTTTTT. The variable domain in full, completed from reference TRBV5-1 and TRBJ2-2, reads KAGVTQTPRYLIKTRGQQVTLSCSPISGHRSVSWYQQTPGQGLQFLFEYFSETQRNKGNFPGRFSGRQFSNSRSEMNVSTLELGDSALYLCASSLVSGTGELFFGEGSRLTVL.

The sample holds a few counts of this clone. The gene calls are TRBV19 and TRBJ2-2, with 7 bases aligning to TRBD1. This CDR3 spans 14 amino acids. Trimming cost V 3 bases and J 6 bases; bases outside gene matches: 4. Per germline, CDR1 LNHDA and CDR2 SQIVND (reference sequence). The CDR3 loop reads CASSIDRDPGELFF. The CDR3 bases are TGTGCCAGTAGTATCGACAGGGATCCCGGGGAGCTGTTTTTT.

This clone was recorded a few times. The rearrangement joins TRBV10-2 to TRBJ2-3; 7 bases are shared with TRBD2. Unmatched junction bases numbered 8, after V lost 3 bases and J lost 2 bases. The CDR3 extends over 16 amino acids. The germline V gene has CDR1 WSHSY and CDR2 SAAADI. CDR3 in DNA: TGCGCCAGCAGTGATGATGGGCGGGGGAACACAGATACGCAGTATTTT. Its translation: CASSDDGRGNTDTQYF.

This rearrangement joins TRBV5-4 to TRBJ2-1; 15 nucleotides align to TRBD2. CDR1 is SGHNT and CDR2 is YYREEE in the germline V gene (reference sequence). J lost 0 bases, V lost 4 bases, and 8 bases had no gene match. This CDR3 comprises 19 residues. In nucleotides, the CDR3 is TGTGCCAGCAGCCCTGGGGGACTAGCGGGGGGCAGCTCCTACAATGAGCAGTTCTTC. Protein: CASSPGGLAGGSSYNEQFF.

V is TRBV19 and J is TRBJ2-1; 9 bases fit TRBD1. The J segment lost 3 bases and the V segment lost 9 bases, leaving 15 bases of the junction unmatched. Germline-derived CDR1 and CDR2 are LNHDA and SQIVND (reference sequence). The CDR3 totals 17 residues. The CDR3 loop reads CASAMQGTGSNYNEQFF. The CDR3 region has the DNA TGTGCCAGCGCCATGCAAGGGACAGGGTCAAACTACAATGAGCAGTTCTTC.

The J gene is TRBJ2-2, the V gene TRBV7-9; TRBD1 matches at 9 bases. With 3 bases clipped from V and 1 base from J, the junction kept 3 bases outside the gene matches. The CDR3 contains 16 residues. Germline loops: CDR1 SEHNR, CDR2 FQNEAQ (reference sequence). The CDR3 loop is CASSFWDRENTGELFF. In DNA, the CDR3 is TGTGCCAGCAGCTTCTGGGACAGGGAGAACACCGGGGAGCTGTTTTTT.

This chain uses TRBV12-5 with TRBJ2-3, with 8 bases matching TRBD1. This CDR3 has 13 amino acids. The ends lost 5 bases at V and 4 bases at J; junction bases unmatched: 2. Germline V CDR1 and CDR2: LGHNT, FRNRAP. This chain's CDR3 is CASGRTGSDTQYF. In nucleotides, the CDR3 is TGTGCTAGTGGTAGGACAGGGTCAGATACGCAGTATTTT.

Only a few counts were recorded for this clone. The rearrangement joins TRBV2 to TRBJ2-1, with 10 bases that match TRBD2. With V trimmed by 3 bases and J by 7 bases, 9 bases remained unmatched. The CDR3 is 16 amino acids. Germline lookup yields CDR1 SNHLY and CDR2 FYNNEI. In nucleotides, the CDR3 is TGTGCCAGCAGTGACTCGGGAGCGGGGGGGCAAAATGAGCAGTTCTTC. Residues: CASSDSGAGGQNEQFF.

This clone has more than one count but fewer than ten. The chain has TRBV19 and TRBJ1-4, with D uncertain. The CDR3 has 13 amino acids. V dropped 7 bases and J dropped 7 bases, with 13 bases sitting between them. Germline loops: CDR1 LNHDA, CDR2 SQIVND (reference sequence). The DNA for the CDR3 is TGTGCCAGTAAATGGAGACTTCGTGAAAAACTGTTTTTT. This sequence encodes CASKWRLREKLFF.

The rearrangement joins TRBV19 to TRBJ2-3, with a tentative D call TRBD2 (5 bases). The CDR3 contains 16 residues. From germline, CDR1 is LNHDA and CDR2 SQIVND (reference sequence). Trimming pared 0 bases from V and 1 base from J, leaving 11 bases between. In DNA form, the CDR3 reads TGTGCCAGTAGTATAGATTCAGGACTCCGCACAGATACGCAGTATTTT. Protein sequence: CASSIDSGLRTDTQYF.

CDR3 sequence reads: CASSLFSRTSGGTDTQYF. CDR3 DNA sequence: TGTGCCAGCAGCTTATTCAGTCGGACTAGCGGGGGCACAGATACGCAGTATTTT. The rearrangement joins TRBV7-6 to TRBJ2-3, with 12 bases identical to TRBD2. The CDR3 totals 18 residues. Losses at the gene ends were 2 bases for V and 1 base for J; bases not matched to a gene: 7. Germline values: CDR1 SGHVS, CDR2 FNYEAQ.

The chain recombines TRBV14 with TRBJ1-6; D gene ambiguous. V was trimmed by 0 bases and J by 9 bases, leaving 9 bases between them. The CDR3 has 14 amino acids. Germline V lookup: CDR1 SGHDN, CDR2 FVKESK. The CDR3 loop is CASSQDLTGSPLHF. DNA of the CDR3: TGTGCCAGCAGCCAAGATTTGACGGGTTCACCCCTCCACTTT.

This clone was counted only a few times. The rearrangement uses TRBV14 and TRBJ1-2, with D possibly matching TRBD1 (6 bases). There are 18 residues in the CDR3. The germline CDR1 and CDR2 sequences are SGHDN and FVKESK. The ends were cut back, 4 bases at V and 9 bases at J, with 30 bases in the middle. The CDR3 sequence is CASSLRGGSLGTAGRYTF. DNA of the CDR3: TGTGCCAGCAGCCTTAGGGGGGGTTCTCTCGGGACGGCTGGACGCTACACCTTC.